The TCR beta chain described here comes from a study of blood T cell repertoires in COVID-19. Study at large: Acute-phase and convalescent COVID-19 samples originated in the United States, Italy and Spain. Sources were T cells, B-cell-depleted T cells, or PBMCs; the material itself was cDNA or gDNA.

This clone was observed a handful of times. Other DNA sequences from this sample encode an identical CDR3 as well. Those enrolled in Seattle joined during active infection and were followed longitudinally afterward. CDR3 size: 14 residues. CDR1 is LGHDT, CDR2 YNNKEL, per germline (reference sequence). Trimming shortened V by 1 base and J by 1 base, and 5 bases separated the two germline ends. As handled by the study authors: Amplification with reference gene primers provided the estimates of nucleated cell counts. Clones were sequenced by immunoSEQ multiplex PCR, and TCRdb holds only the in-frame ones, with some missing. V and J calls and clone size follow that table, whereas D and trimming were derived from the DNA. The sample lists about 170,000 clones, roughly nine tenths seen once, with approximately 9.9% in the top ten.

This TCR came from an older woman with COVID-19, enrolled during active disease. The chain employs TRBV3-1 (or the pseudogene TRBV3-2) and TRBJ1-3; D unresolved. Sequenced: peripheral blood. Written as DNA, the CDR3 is TGTGCCAGCAGCCAAGGGAGGTCTGGAAACACCATATATTTT. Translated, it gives CASSQGRSGNTIYF.